This T cell receptor beta chain emerged from a study of blood T cell repertoires in COVID-19. Using immunoSEQ multiplex PCR, the repertoire was profiled, and TCRdb retains in-frame clones only, with some absent. The sample comprises tens of thousands of clones, more than 80% of which are singletons, and approximately 21% rests with the top ten. The CDR3 spans 13 residues. CDR1 and CDR2 (germline): SGHDT, YYEEEE. Trimming removed 1 base from V and 5 bases from J, with 9 bases in between. The chain links TRBV5-6 to TRBJ2-5; D ambiguous. This TCR came from a woman at least 80 years old with acute or convalescent COVID-19. Sequencing was performed on peripheral blood. The CDR3: CASSLWVGETQYF. CDR3 DNA sequence: TGTGCCAGCAGCTTGTGGGTCGGGGAGACCCAGTACTTC. The full variable domain, with the rest looked up from reference TRBV5-6 and TRBJ2-5, is DAGVTQSPTHLIKTRGQQVTLRCSPKSGHDTVSWYQQALGQGPQFIFQYYEEEERQRGNFPDRFSGHQFPNYSSELNVNALLLGDSALYLCASSLWVGETQYFGPGTRLLVL.